A single sample gave rise to the 17 T cell receptor beta chains below, sequenced in a study of T cells in Graves' hyperthyroidism and ophthalmopathy. Regions amplified from RNA transcripts were the TCR beta CDR3 regions. The HTBI primer set served for first-round RT-PCR of the TCR CDR3. TCRdb re-called the multiplex PCR reads through MiXCR, storing one row per CDR3 protein. This sample has 600,000 to 850,000 distinct CDR3 sequences, with roughly 20% found just once. Sequenced sample: blood. These receptors came from a woman in her forties or fifties with Graves' hyperthyroidism that later progressed to Graves' ophthalmopathy.

The chain couples TRBV4-1 to TRBJ2-5, with D perhaps matching TRBD1 or TRBD2 (5 bases each). Trimming removed 5 bases from V and 2 bases from J, with 18 bases in between. CDR1 MGHRA and CDR2 YSYEKL come from the germline V gene. The CDR3 covers 16 residues. The CDR3 loop is CASSSRGVTKQETQYF. CDR3 in DNA: TGCGCCAGCAGCTCGAGAGGGGTCACGAAGCAAGAGACCCAGTACTTC.

This clonotype was counted between two and nine times. The chain uses TRBV2 and TRBJ1-1; 10 positions match TRBD1. With 6 bases clipped from V and 0 bases from J, the junction kept 10 bases outside the gene matches. This CDR3 is 17 amino acids long. Germline CDR1 reads SNHLY; CDR2 reads FYNNEI. CDR3 nucleotides: TGTGCCAGCAGCCAGACAGGGGGCGCCCTGTTGAACACTGAAGCTTTCTTT. Translated: CASSQTGGALLNTEAFF.

This clonotype has a handful of counts. The rearrangement uses TRBV15 and TRBJ2-3; 10 positions match TRBD2. J lost 7 bases, V lost 0 bases, and 7 bases had no gene match. This CDR3 is built from 16 residues. From germline, CDR1 is LNHNV and CDR2 YYDKDF (reference sequence). CDR3 amino acids: CATSRERAGGLNTQYF. The CDR3 DNA reads TGTGCCACCAGCAGAGAAAGAGCGGGGGGGTTAAATACGCAGTATTTT.

This clonotype has a handful of counts. The rearrangement links TRBV12-3 or TRBV12-4 to TRBJ1-3, with no clear D. This CDR3 is built from 13 residues. Trimming cost V 6 bases and J 7 bases, with 13 bases left between them. In nucleotides, the CDR3 is TGTGCCAGCAGGCGAGAGTTGGGGAACACCATATATTTT. Translation: CASRRELGNTIYF.

A few counts support this clonotype. The rearrangement links TRBV24-1 to TRBJ2-2; D gene unclear. Trimming pared 4 bases from V and 5 bases from J, leaving 7 bases between. CDR1 KGHDR and CDR2 SFDVKD come from the germline V gene. The CDR3 is 13 residues long. CDR3 amino acids: CATSEVETGELFF. The DNA for the CDR3 is TGTGCCACCAGTGAGGTGGAAACCGGGGAGCTGTTTTTT.

The chain recombines TRBV18 with TRBJ1-2; 7 bases line up with TRBD1. The CDR3 consists of 14 residues. The trim removed 5 bases at V and 2 bases at J, leaving 5 bases unmatched. In germline, CDR1 is KGHSH, CDR2 LQKENI. The CDR3 spells CASSKEQGNYGYTF. The CDR3 coding sequence is TGTGCCAGCTCAAAGGAACAGGGGAACTATGGCTACACCTTC.

This clonotype came up a few times. This rearrangement joins TRBV15 to TRBJ1-4; D unresolved. The CDR3 is 13 residues long. V was shortened by 3 bases and J by 4 bases, with 6 bases between the two germline ends. The germline gives CDR1 LNHNV, CDR2 YYDKDF (reference sequence). CDR3 in DNA: TGTGCCACCAGCAGTCAATATAATGAAAAACTGTTTTTT. Protein product: CATSSQYNEKLFF.

This clonotype was counted between two and nine times. The chain is built from TRBV20-1 and TRBJ1-4; D is undetermined. Trimming took 6 bases from V and 8 from J, leaving 13 bases between them. This CDR3 is built from 12 residues. Germline V gene lookup returns CDR1 DFQATT and CDR2 SNEGSKA (reference sequence). CDR3 coding DNA: TGCAGTGCGGTGACCATTGGAGAAAAACTGTTTTTT. It translates to CSAVTIGEKLFF.

This sequence joins TRBV29-1 and TRBJ1-1; no definite D call. Germline loops: CDR1 SQVTM, CDR2 ANQGSEA. The CDR3 sequence is 12 residues long. The V end was cut by 7 bases, the J end by 1 base, with 10 bases between. CDR3 protein: CSDNTQNTEAFF. The CDR3 bases are TGCAGCGATAATACACAGAACACTGAAGCTTTCTTT. Full variable domain (remainder filled in from reference TRBV29-1 and TRBJ1-1): SAVISQKPSRDICQRGTSLTIQCQVDSQVTMMFWYRQQPGQSLTLIATANQGSEATYESGFVIDKFPISRPNLTFSTLTVSNMSPEDSSIYLCSDNTQNTEAFFGQGTRLTVV.

In its sample, this clonotype was seen a few times. The V gene is TRBV2, the J gene TRBJ1-2; 11 bases are a match to TRBD1. The CDR3 extends over 14 amino acids. Germline lookup yields CDR1 SNHLY and CDR2 FYNNEI. J lost 4 bases, V lost 7 bases, and 5 bases had no gene match. CDR3 bases: TGTGCCAGCAATGCGGGACAGGGGGTCTATGGCTACACCTTC. As protein: CASNAGQGVYGYTF.

Many counts were recorded for this clonotype. The chain links TRBV20-1 to TRBJ1-6, with TRBD1 matching 12 bases. The germline V gene has CDR1 DFQATT and CDR2 SNEGSKA (reference sequence). With 0 bases clipped from V and 1 base from J, the junction kept 7 bases outside the gene matches. This CDR3 spans 19 amino acids. The CDR3, as DNA: TGCAGTGCTAGAGATTTGGGACAGGGGGCTAGTTCCTATAATTCACCCCTCCACTTT. It specifies CSARDLGQGASSYNSPLHF.

This clonotype was detected many times. The chain is built from TRBV11-2 and TRBJ2-7, with 7 positions matching TRBD1. CDR3 size: 15 residues. Unmatched junction bases numbered 12, after V lost 5 bases and J lost 5 bases. Germline lookup yields CDR1 SGHAT and CDR2 FQNNGV. The CDR3 DNA sequence: TGTGCCAGCAGCCCTATCAGGGGGTTGCAAGACGAGCAGTACTTC. This translates into CASSPIRGLQDEQYF.

There are a few counts of this clonotype. This sequence joins TRBV12-3 or TRBV12-4 and TRBJ2-1; D gene unclear. Between the trimmed V and J ends, which lost 2 bases and 9 bases, there was a span of 8 bases. The CDR3 extends over 12 amino acids. The CDR3 nucleotides are TGTGCCAGCAGTTTATCGGTTGGTGAGCAGTTCTTC. Translation gives CASSLSVGEQFF.

This clonotype was counted ten times or more. V gene TRBV18 combines with J gene TRBJ1-4, with 9 bases aligning to TRBD1. CDR1 KGHSH and CDR2 LQKENI come from the germline V gene. The ends lost 9 bases at V and 7 bases at J; junction bases unmatched: 9. CDR3 length: 14 residues. The chain's CDR3 is CASRTGQGGEKLFF. The CDR3, as DNA: TGTGCCAGTCGGACGGGACAGGGAGGTGAAAAACTGTTTTTT.

The gene calls are TRBV12-3 or TRBV12-4 and TRBJ1-5, with 8 bases matching TRBD1. The CDR3 covers 15 residues. V was clipped by 6 bases and J by 2 bases; unmatched bases: 6. CDR3 nucleotides: TGTGCCAGCAGACAAAGGGGACAGGGCAATCAGCCCCAGCATTTT. Its protein is CASRQRGQGNQPQHF.

This clonotype was counted ten times or more. The gene calls are TRBV6-5 and TRBJ1-1; unclear D gene. V was pared by 2 bases and J by 1 base, with 8 bases between. Germline V gene sequence: CDR1 MNHEY, CDR2 SVGAGI. The CDR3 contains 14 residues. Here the CDR3 reads CASSYRTPNTEAFF. CDR3 DNA: TGTGCCAGCAGTTACAGGACTCCGAACACTGAAGCTTTCTTT.

Ten or more counts support this clonotype. The rearrangement links TRBV20-1 to TRBJ1-5; D is undetermined. Germline V gene sequence: CDR1 DFQATT, CDR2 SNEGSKA (reference sequence). The CDR3 length is 13 residues. V gave up 0 bases and J gave up 3 bases, with 6 bases separating them. The CDR3 bases are TGCAGTGCTAGAGAAGCCCACAATCAGCCCCAGCATTTT. Residues: CSAREAHNQPQHF.